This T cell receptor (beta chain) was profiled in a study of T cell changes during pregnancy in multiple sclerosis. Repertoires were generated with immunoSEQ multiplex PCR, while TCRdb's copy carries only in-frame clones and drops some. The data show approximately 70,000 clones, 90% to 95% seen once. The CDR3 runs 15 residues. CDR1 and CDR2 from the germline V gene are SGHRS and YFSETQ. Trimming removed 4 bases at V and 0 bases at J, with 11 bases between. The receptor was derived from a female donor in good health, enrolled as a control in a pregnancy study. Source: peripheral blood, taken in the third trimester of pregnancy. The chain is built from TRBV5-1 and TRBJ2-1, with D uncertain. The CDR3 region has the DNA TGCGCCAGCAGCCCGACTCCCAGCTCCTACAATGAGCAGTTCTTC. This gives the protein CASSPTPSSYNEQFF.